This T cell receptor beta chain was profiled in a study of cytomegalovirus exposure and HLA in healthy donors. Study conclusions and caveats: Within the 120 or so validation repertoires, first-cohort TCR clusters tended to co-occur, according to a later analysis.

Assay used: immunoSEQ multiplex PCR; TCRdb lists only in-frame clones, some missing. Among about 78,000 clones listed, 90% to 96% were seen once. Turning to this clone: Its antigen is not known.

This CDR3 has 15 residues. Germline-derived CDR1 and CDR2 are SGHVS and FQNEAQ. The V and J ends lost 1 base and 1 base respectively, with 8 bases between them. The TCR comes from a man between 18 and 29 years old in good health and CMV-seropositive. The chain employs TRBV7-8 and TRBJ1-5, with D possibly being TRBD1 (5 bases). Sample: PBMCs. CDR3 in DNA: TGTGCCAGCAGCTTAGGCGGGACGAGCAATCAGCCCCAGCATTTT. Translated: CASSLGGTSNQPQHF.